This TCR beta chain is from a study of T cell changes during pregnancy in multiple sclerosis. The protocol was immunoSEQ multiplex PCR, while the TCRdb copy is restricted to in-frame clones and leaves out a portion. The sample has 80,000 to 130,000 clones, about 94% seen once; the top ten hold around 0.9%. V was cut by 0 bases and J by 1 base, with 17 bases left in between. CDR1 is SGHTA, CDR2 FQGNSA, per germline. This CDR3 is 18 amino acids long. The sample consisted of peripheral blood, taken before pregnancy. V gene TRBV7-2 combines with J gene TRBJ2-3, with a possible D match to TRBD1 (5 bases). This clonotype originated in a female donor with multiple sclerosis, enrolled in a pregnancy study. CDR3 in DNA: TGTGCCAGCAGCTTAGCCGCTAGACAGCTCCACCGCACAGATACGCAGTATTTT. Its protein is CASSLAARQLHRTDTQYF.